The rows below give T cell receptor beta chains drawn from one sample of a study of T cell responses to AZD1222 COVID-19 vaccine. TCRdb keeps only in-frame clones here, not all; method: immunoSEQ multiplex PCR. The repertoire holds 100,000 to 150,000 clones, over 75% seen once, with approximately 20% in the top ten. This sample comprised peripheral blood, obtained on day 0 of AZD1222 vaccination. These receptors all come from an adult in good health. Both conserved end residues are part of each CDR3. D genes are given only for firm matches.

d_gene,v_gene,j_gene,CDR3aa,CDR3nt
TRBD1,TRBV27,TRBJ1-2,CASSLRATGIYGYTF,TGTGCCAGCAGTTTAAGGGCGACAGGGATCTATGGCTACACCTTC
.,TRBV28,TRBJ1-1,CASSLTGTSLLGTEAFF,TGTGCCAGCAGTTTAACCGGGACGTCACTTCTTGGGACTGAAGCTTTCTTT
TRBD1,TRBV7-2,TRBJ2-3,CASSGQGGTDTQYF,TGTGCCAGCAGCGGACAGGGTGGGACAGATACGCAGTATTTT
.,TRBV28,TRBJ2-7,CASSFRASQYEQYF,TGTGCCAGCAGTTTCCGGGCCTCCCAGTACGAGCAGTACTTC
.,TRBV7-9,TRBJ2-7,CASSPSGSTYEQYF,TGTGCCAGCAGCCCCTCCGGGTCCACCTACGAGCAGTACTTC
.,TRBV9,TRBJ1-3,CASSASVPGSSGNTIYF,TGTGCCAGCAGCGCTTCGGTGCCGGGGAGCTCTGGAAACACCATATATTTT
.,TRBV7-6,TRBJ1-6,CASSLGPPAISYNSPLHF,TGTGCCAGCAGCTTAGGGCCCCCTGCAATCTCCTATAATTCACCCCTCCACTTT
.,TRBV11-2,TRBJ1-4,CASSLLREPGEKLFF,TGTGCCAGCAGCTTACTCCGGGAACCTGGGGAAAAACTGTTTTTT
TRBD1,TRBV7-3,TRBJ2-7,CASSPTGGPSEQYF,TGTGCCAGCAGCCCGACAGGGGGCCCGTCCGAGCAGTACTTC
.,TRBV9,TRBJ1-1,CASHAMDTEAFF,TGTGCCAGCCACGCTATGGACACTGAAGCTTTCTTT
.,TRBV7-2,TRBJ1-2,CASSFNPGGNYGYTF,TGTGCCAGCAGCTTCAATCCTGGGGGTAACTATGGCTACACCTTC
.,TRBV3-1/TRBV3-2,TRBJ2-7,CASSRDYEQYF,TGTGCCAGCAGCCGAGACTACGAGCAGTACTTC
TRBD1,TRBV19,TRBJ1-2,CASSAGQLIGGGYTF,TGTGCCAGTAGTGCGGGACAGTTAATAGGAGGTGGCTACACCTTC
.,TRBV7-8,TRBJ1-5,CASSLKSPWGDQPQHF,TGTGCCAGCAGCTTAAAGTCTCCTTGGGGCGATCAGCCCCAGCATTTT
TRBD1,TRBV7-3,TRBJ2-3,CASSPWTGYTSTDTQYF,TGTGCCAGCAGCCCCTGGACAGGGTATACTAGCACAGATACGCAGTATTTT
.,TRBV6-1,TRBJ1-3,CASSAAARGSGNTIYF,TGTGCCAGCAGTGCAGCCGCCAGGGGTTCTGGAAACACCATATATTTT